The 10 T cell receptor beta chains below come from one sample, sequenced in a study of shared clonotypes between healthy human individuals. The repertoire was sequenced with immunoSEQ multiplex PCR; TCRdb's copy has only in-frame clones and lacks some. The sample has around 2.1 million clones, almost 96% seen once. The specimen was naive CD4+ T cells sorted from blood. Subset reported: CD45RA+ positively selected. These receptor sequences come from a man aged 18 to 29 in good health.

This sequence joins TRBV18 and TRBJ2-7, with D possibly being TRBD2 (5 bases). Germline lookup yields CDR1 KGHSH and CDR2 LQKENI. Trimming took 0 bases from V and 2 from J, leaving 14 bases between them. CDR3 length: 16 residues. The CDR3 sequence: CASSPPRRARTYEQYF. The CDR3 bases are TGTGCCAGCTCACCACCTCGGCGGGCGCGCACCTACGAGCAGTACTTC.

The chain joins TRBV6-1 to TRBJ2-4, with 7 bases lining up with TRBD2. The CDR3 length is 16 residues. The germline V gene has CDR1 MNHNS and CDR2 SASEGT. The trim removed 0 bases at V and 1 base at J, leaving 3 bases unmatched. CDR3 residues: CASSEAPGGAKNIQYF. In DNA, the CDR3 is TGTGCCAGCAGTGAAGCCCCCGGGGGGGCCAAAAACATTCAGTACTTC.

With regard to this clone: An end of the junction does not agree with germline; a read error may underlie this. This rearrangement joins TRBV7-3 to TRBJ2-3; D remains unclear. Germline values: CDR1 SGHTA, CDR2 FQGTGA. The CDR3 extends over 15 amino acids. The CDR3 DNA reads as TGTGCCAGCAGCTTAACTGCGACCAGCATAGATACGCAGTATTTT. Protein: CASSLTATSIDTQYF.

This rearrangement joins TRBV29-1 to TRBJ1-1, with D unresolved. CDR1 SQVTM and CDR2 ANQGSEA come from the germline V gene. CDR3 length equals 14 residues. Deletions cut 2 bases from V and 3 bases from J, with 13 bases between. The DNA of the CDR3 is TGCAGCGTTGAATCCCGTCTACGGGACACTGAAGCTTTCTTT. Translating gives CSVESRLRDTEAFF.

The chain carries TRBV2 and TRBJ2-1; 10 nucleotides line up with TRBD2. CDR3 length: 15 residues. Germline V gene sequence: CDR1 SNHLY, CDR2 FYNNEI. Germline trimming cut 6 bases from V and 3 bases from J; bases unmatched to any gene: 5. CDR3 residues: CASRGLAGGYNEQFF. CDR3 bases: TGTGCCAGCAGGGGTTTAGCGGGGGGCTACAATGAGCAGTTCTTC.

This clone was recorded once. The J gene is TRBJ1-1, the V gene TRBV5-4; D is ambiguous. This CDR3 has 14 residues. V gave up 0 bases and J gave up 3 bases, with 9 bases separating them. Germline V gives CDR1 SGHNT, CDR2 YYREEE (reference sequence). Here the CDR3 DNA reads TGTGCCAGCAGCTTGGTGTCGGCAGACACTGAAGCTTTCTTT. Protein sequence: CASSLVSADTEAFF. Filled out from reference TRBV5-4 and TRBJ1-1, the complete variable domain reads ETGVTQSPTHLIKTRGQQVTLRCSSQSGHNTVSWYQQALGQGPQFIFQYYREEENGRGNFPPRFSGLQFPNYSSELNVNALELDDSALYLCASSLVSADTEAFFGQGTRLTVV.

CDR3 region: CASSEYPTPTYEQYF. The CDR3 DNA reads TGTGCCAGCAGTGAATACCCTACACCCACCTACGAGCAGTACTTC. The genes are TRBV6-1 and TRBJ2-7; D gene ambiguous. V gave up 2 bases and J gave up 2 bases, with 13 bases separating them. CDR3 size: 15 residues. The germline V gene has CDR1 MNHNS and CDR2 SASEGT.

The chain couples TRBV6-5 to TRBJ2-7; the match to TRBD2 covers 10 bases. This CDR3 has 16 amino acids. V shed 1 base, J shed 5 bases, and the junction held 8 bases outside the gene matches. Looked up from germline, CDR1 is MNHEY and CDR2 is SVGAGI. The CDR3 is CASSYYSGRAPHEQYF. The CDR3 DNA follows: TGTGCCAGCAGTTACTACAGCGGGAGGGCCCCTCACGAGCAGTACTTC.

The chain couples TRBV5-1 to TRBJ2-5; tentatively, D is TRBD1 (5 bases). CDR1 SGHRS and CDR2 YFSETQ come from the germline V gene. V was shortened by 1 base and J by 5 bases, with 12 bases between the two germline ends. This CDR3 comprises 14 residues. CDR3 amino acids: CASSLFGALETQYF. The CDR3 DNA is TGCGCCAGCAGCTTGTTTGGGGCATTGGAGACCCAGTACTTC.

This clone appeared a single time. The chain uses TRBV6-5 and TRBJ2-6, with unresolved D. CDR1 MNHEY and CDR2 SVGAGI come from the germline V gene. V was clipped by 4 bases and J by 0 bases, with 10 bases between them. CDR3 length: 16 residues. The CDR3: CASSSDGLSGANVLTF. The CDR3 DNA is TGTGCCAGCAGTTCCGACGGCCTCTCTGGGGCCAACGTCCTGACTTTC.